These 2 T cell receptor beta chains were all obtained from the same sample, sequenced in a study of graft-versus-host responses after intestinal transplantation. Libraries were prepared by immunoSEQ multiplex PCR; TCRdb keeps only in-frame clonotypes and omits some of them. This table holds approximately 26,000 clones, 82% found once. The antigens of these receptors remain unknown. This specimen was unstimulated CD4+ T cells sorted from spleen or lymph node cells, taken before intestinal transplant. The receptors were gathered from a human donor who received an intestinal transplant.

This clone has a handful of counts. The chain links TRBV5-6 to TRBJ2-5; unclear D gene. The CDR3 has 14 amino acids. V shed 0 bases and J shed 0 bases, with 6 bases lying between them. Germline CDR1 SGHDT, CDR2 YYEEEE. DNA for the CDR3: TGTGCCAGCAGCTTGGCCGGTAACCAAGAGACCCAGTACTTC. It codes for CASSLAGNQETQYF.

The chain has TRBV25-1 and TRBJ1-1; unclear D gene. The CDR3 spans 12 residues. Germline V CDR1 and CDR2: MGHDK, SYGVNS. V was trimmed by 9 bases and J by 4 bases, leaving 12 bases between them. CDR3 region: CARGCRVTEAFF. The CDR3 bases are TGTGCCAGGGGGTGTCGGGTCACTGAAGCTTTCTTT.